In its sample, the clone carrying this TCR beta chain was seen a few times. Its antigen is as yet unknown. TCRdb reprocessed the 5' RACE reads via MiXCR and lists one record per CDR3 protein. The sample yields fewer than 500,000 distinct CDR3 sequences, roughly 25% seen once. Germline loops: CDR1 SGHTA, CDR2 FQGNSA. The CDR3 has 16 amino acids. V was shortened by 5 bases and J by 2 bases, with 18 bases between the two germline ends. This specimen belongs to a study of T-cell memory formation after mild COVID-19. Whole-study findings and limits: Clones which contracted sat mainly in CM and EM if CD4+, and in EMRA if CD8+.

The V gene is TRBV7-2, the J gene TRBJ2-5, with unresolved D. The specimen sequenced was PBMCs or a T cell subset sorted from them (not recorded which). The receptor comes from an adult woman who had mild COVID-19 (a few samples of this study predate the infection). Cell type and time point are not known. CDR3 DNA: TGTGCCAGCAGCCCCACCTTGATCACGAGACAAGAGACCCAGTACTTC. This sequence encodes CASSPTLITRQETQYF.